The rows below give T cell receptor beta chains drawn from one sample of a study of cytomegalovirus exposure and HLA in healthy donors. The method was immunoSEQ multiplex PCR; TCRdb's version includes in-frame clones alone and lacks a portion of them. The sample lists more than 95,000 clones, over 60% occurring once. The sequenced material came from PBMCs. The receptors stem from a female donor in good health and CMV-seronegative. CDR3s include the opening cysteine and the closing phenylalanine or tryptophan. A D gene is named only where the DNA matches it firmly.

TGTGCCAGCAGCTTAGGACACGGATACTACGAGCAGTACTTC	CASSLGHGYYEQYF	-	TRBV7-6	TRBJ2-7
TGTGCCAGCAGTGCCCGGGACAGGGACTTTAGTGGGGGCTACACCTTC	CASSARDRDFSGGYTF	TRBD1	TRBV25-1	TRBJ1-2
TGCGCCAGCAGCTTGGCGGGGACTAGCGGAGAGCAGTACTTC	CASSLAGTSGEQYF	TRBD2	TRBV5-1	TRBJ2-7
TGTGCCACCAGCAGAGAGTTTCGGGAAACTTGGGAAAAACTGTTTTTT	CATSREFRETWEKLFF	-	TRBV15	TRBJ1-4
TGTGCCAGCATTCCGGGTGGCAGGGGGCATGGCTACACCTTC	CASIPGGRGHGYTF	TRBD1	TRBV2	TRBJ1-2
TGTGCCAGCAACAGTGAGAACTACGAGCAGTACTTC	CASNSENYEQYF	-	TRBV7-9	TRBJ2-7
TGTGCCTGGAATACAGGTCGGTCTGGAAACACCATATATTTT	CAWNTGRSGNTIYF	-	TRBV30	TRBJ1-3
TGTGCCAGCAGCAGGGGACTCCGCACAGATACGCAGTATTTT	CASSRGLRTDTQYF	-	TRBV4-2	TRBJ2-3
TGTGCCAGCAGCTTAGCGGGAGCCGGGGAGCTGTTTTTT	CASSLAGAGELFF	TRBD2	TRBV7-3	TRBJ2-2
TGTGCCAGCAGTGTAGTGGCGGGGAGCGAGAAGAACACTGAAGCTTTCTTT	CASSVVAGSEKNTEAFF	-	TRBV6-1	TRBJ1-1
TGCGCCAGCAGTCACGGGACTAGCGGGAGGATATACAATGAGCAGTTCTTC	CASSHGTSGRIYNEQFF	TRBD2	TRBV4-1	TRBJ2-1
TGCGCCAGCAGCTCAACATCCCTCACCTACGAGCAGTACTTC	CASSSTSLTYEQYF	-	TRBV5-1	TRBJ2-7
TGTGCCAGCAGTCTAAACACAGGGCCAGGCAACTATGGCTACACCTTC	CASSLNTGPGNYGYTF	-	TRBV27	TRBJ1-2
TGTGCCAGTAGTAAGAAAACCGGGACACTCGCTTGGGAGCAGTACTTC	CASSKKTGTLAWEQYF	-	TRBV19	TRBJ2-7
TGTGCCAGCAGCTTGAGACAGGGGCTAGGGACTGAAGCTTTCTTT	CASSLRQGLGTEAFF	TRBD1	TRBV5-4	TRBJ1-1
TGCAGCGTTGAAGATCCACTCGGGACAGGAAGCTATGGCTACACCTTC	CSVEDPLGTGSYGYTF	TRBD1	TRBV29-1	TRBJ1-2
TGTGCCTGGAGTGCAGGACAGGGGGCCAGCTATGGCTACACCTTC	CAWSAGQGASYGYTF	TRBD1	TRBV30	TRBJ1-2